This section outlines one T cell receptor (beta chain) sequence together with its context. The antigen remains undetermined. The data were obtained in a study of T cells in Graves' hyperthyroidism and ophthalmopathy. Study results and caveats: The model foresaw ophthalmopathy a median roughly 6.5 months prior to onset. Clonotypes that were expanded in thyroid above 0.001 mostly appeared in blood too.

Newly diagnosed hyperthyroidism, duration under 2 months, in patients aged 18 to 65. Reasons for excluding patients were uncontrolled infection, other autoimmune disease, pregnancy or lactation. CDR3 length: 16 residues. The V and J ends lost 3 bases and 2 bases, in that order; junction bases with no gene match: 4. Germline lookup yields CDR1 MNHNS and CDR2 SASEGT. From RNA transcripts, TCR beta CDR3 regions were amplified. RT-PCR in the first round (using the HTBI primer set) targeted the TCR CDR3. From the multiplex PCR reads, TCRdb called clonotypes with MiXCR, one entry per CDR3 protein. The sample has some 560,000 distinct CDR3 sequences; about 15% are singletons.

The sequence was obtained from a woman between 40 and 50 years old with Graves' hyperthyroidism. This sequence joins TRBV6-1 and TRBJ2-6; 7 bases map to TRBD1. Sequenced sample: blood. DNA for the CDR3: TGTGCCAGCAGTGAGATACAGGGGCCTGGGGCCAACGTCCTGACTTTC. This encodes CASSEIQGPGANVLTF.